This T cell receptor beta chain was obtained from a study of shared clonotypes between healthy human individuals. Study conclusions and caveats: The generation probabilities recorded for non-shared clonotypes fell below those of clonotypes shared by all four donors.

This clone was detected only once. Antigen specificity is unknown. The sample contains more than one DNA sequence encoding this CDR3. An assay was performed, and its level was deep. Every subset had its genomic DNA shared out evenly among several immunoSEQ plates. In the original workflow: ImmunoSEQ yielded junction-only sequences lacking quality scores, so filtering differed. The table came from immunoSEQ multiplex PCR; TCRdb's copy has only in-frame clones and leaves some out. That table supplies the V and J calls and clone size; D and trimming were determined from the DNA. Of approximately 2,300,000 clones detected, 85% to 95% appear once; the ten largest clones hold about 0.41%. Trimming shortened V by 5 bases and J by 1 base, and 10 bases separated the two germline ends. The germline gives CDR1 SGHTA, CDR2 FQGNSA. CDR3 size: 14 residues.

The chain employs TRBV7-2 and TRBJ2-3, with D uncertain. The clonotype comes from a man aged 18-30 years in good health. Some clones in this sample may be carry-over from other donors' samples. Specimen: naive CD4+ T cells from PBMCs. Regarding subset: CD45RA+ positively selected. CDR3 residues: CASSPPRGTDTQYF. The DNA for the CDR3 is TGTGCCAGCAGCCCCCCTCGGGGCACAGATACGCAGTATTTT.